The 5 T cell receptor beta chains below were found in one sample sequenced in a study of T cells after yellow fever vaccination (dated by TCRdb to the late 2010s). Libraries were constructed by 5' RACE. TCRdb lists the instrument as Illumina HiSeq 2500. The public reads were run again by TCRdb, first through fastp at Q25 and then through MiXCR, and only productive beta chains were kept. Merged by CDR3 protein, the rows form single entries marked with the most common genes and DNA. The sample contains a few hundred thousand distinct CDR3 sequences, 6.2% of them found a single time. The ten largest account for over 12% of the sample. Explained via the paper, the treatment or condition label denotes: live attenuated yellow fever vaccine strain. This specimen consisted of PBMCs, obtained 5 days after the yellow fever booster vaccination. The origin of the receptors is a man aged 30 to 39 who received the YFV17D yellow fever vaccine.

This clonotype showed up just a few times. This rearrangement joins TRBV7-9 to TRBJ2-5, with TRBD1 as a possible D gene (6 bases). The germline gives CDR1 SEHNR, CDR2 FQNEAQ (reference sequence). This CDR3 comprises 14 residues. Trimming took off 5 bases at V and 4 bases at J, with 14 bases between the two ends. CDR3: CASSTAGTPETQYF. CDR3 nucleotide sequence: TGTGCCAGCAGCACCGCCGGGACACCAGAGACCCAGTACTTC.

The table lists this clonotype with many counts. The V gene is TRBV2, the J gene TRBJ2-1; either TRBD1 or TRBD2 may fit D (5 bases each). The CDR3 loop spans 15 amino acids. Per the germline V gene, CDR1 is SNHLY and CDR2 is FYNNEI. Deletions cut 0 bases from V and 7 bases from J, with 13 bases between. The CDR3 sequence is CASSEAGVARNEQFF. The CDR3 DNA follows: TGTGCCAGCAGTGAAGCGGGGGTCGCGAGGAATGAGCAGTTCTTC.

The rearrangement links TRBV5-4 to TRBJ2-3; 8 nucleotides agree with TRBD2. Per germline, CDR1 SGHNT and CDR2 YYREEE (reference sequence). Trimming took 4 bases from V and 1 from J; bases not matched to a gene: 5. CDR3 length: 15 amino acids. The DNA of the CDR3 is TGTGCCAGCAGCCTGCCGGGACTAGGCACAGATACGCAGTATTTT. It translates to CASSLPGLGTDTQYF.

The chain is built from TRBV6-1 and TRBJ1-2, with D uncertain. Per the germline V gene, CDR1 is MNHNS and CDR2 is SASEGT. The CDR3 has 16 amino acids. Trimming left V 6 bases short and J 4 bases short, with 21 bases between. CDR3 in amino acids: CASSQARPQRTYGYTF. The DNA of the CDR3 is TGTGCCAGCAGCCAAGCCCGGCCCCAACGGACCTATGGCTACACCTTC.

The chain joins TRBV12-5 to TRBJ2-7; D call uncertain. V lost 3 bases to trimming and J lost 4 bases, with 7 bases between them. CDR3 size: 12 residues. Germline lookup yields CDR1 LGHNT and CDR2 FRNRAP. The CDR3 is CASGFLAYEQYF. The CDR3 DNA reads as TGTGCTAGTGGTTTTCTGGCTTACGAGCAGTACTTC.